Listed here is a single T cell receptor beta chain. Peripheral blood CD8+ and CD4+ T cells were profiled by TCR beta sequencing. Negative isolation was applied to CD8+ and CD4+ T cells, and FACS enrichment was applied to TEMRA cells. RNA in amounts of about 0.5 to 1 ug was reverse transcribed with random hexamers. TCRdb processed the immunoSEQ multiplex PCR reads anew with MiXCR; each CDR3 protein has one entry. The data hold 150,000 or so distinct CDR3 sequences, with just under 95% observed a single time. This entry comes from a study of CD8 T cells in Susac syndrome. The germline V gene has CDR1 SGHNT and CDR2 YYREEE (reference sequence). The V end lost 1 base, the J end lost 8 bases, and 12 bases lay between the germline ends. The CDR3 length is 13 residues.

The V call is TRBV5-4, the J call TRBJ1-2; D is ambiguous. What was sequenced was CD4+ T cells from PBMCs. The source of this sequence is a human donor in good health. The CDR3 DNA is TGTGCCAGCAGCTTGAGCCTGATTGAGGGCTACACCTTC. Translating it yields CASSLSLIEGYTF.